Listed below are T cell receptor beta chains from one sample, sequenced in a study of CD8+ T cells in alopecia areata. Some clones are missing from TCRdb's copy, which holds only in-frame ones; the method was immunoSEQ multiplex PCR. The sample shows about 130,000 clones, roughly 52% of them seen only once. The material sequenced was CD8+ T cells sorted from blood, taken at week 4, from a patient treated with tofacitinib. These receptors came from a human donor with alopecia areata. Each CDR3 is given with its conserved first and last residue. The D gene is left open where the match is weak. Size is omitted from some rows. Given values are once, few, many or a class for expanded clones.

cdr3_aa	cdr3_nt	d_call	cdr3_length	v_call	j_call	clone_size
CASSLVGPVAFF	TGCGCCAGCAGCTTGGTAGGGCCGGTGGCTTTCTTT	NA	12	TRBV5-1	TRBJ1-1	NA
CAISESGQGNQPQHF	TGTGCCATCAGTGAGTCGGGACAGGGGAATCAGCCCCAGCATTTT	TRBD1	15	TRBV10-3	TRBJ1-5	few
CASSVEAEQETQYF	TGTGCCAGCAGCGTAGAGGCAGAGCAAGAGACCCAGTACTTC	NA	14	TRBV9	TRBJ2-5	NA
CASSFSTGNYGYTF	TGCGCCAGCAGCTTCTCAACAGGGAACTATGGCTACACCTTC	NA	14	TRBV5-1	TRBJ1-2	NA
CASSPRDANQPQHF	TGTGCCAGCAGCCCCCGGGACGCAAATCAGCCCCAGCATTTT	NA	14	TRBV7-9	TRBJ1-5	NA
CASSGENTGELFF	TGTGCCAGCAGTGGGGAGAACACCGGGGAGCTGTTTTTT	NA	13	TRBV2	TRBJ2-2	once
CASSFRTGRHEQFF	TGTGCCAGCAGCTTTCGGACAGGGCGGCATGAGCAGTTCTTC	TRBD1	14	TRBV5-6	TRBJ2-1	NA
CASSLAASLNEQFF	TGTGCCAGCAGCTTAGCGGCTAGCTTGAATGAGCAGTTCTTC	NA	14	TRBV7-6	TRBJ2-1	NA
CASSQSGSSSYEQYF	TGTGCCAGCAGCCAATCCGGCTCCAGCTCCTACGAGCAGTACTTC	NA	15	TRBV4-2	TRBJ2-7	once
CASRGGYTF	TGTGCCAGCAGGGGGGGCTACACCTTC	NA	9	TRBV11-2	TRBJ1-2	few
CASSQLAGGFQETQYF	TGTGCCAGCAGCCAGCTAGCGGGGGGCTTCCAAGAGACCCAGTACTTC	TRBD2	16	TRBV4-2	TRBJ2-5	NA
CAWRRASGDTQYF	TGTGCCTGGAGGAGGGCTAGTGGAGATACGCAGTATTTT	NA	13	TRBV30	TRBJ2-3	NA
CASSDSGANVLTF	TGCGCCAGCAGTGATTCCGGGGCCAACGTCCTGACTTTC	NA	13	TRBV23-1	TRBJ2-6	NA
CATSRHRIHCGYTF	TGTGCCACCAGCAGGCACCGGATCCACTGTGGCTACACCTTC	NA	14	TRBV15	TRBJ1-2	NA
CASSQGATGGYEQYF	TGTGCCAGCAGCCAAGGAGCGACAGGCGGATACGAGCAGTACTTC	NA	15	TRBV14	TRBJ2-7	NA
CASSPRGTASSYEQYF	TGTGCCAGCTCACCACGAGGGACCGCTAGCTCCTACGAGCAGTACTTC	NA	16	TRBV18	TRBJ2-7	NA
CASSWDMEGVLTF	TGCGCCAGCAGCTGGGACATGGAAGGCGTCCTGACTTTC	NA	13	TRBV5-1	TRBJ2-6	few
CASSHQGDGYTF	TGTGCCAGCAGCCACCAGGGAGATGGCTACACCTTC	NA	12	TRBV9	TRBJ1-2	NA
CSVLGLGTQYF	TGCAGCGTCTTGGGACTCGGGACGCAGTATTTT	NA	11	TRBV29-1	TRBJ2-3	few
CSGIDSYTDTQYF	TGCAGCGGCATAGATTCATACACAGATACGCAGTATTTT	NA	13	TRBV29-1	TRBJ2-3	few
CASSMEGPRGYTF	TGTGCCAGCAGCATGGAGGGGCCAAGGGGCTACACCTTC	NA	13	TRBV5-6	TRBJ1-2	NA
CASSSVTPEAFF	TGTGCCAGCAGCTCCGTGACTCCTGAAGCTTTCTTT	NA	12	TRBV11-2	TRBJ1-1	few
CAWSEGSGTDTQYF	TGTGCCTGGAGTGAGGGGTCGGGCACAGATACGCAGTATTTT	NA	14	TRBV30	TRBJ2-3	few
CASALRTGRNNEQFF	TGTGCCAGTGCCCTCCGGACAGGGAGAAACAATGAGCAGTTCTTC	TRBD1	15	TRBV27	TRBJ2-1	few
CASSSLAGGTDTQYF	TGTGCCAGCAGCTCCTTAGCGGGGGGCACAGATACGCAGTATTTT	TRBD2	15	TRBV13	TRBJ2-3	few
CAISGTATMNTEAFF	TGTGCCATCAGTGGGACAGCAACTATGAACACTGAAGCTTTCTTT	NA	15	TRBV10-3	TRBJ1-1	NA
CASSPTGYEQYF	TGTGCCAGCAGTCCTACTGGCTACGAGCAGTACTTC	NA	12	TRBV27	TRBJ2-7	few
CAWSWLAGTDTQYF	TGTGCCTGGAGCTGGTTAGCGGGCACAGATACGCAGTATTTT	NA	14	TRBV30	TRBJ2-3	NA
CAWSVGHLNTEAFF	TGTGCCTGGAGTGTCGGACATTTGAACACTGAAGCTTTCTTT	NA	14	TRBV30	TRBJ1-1	NA
CAWSYSGGVYNEQFF	TGTGCCTGGAGTTATAGCGGGGGGGTCTACAATGAGCAGTTCTTC	TRBD2	15	TRBV30	TRBJ2-1	NA
CASSYSSGDRHNEQFF	TGTGCCAGCAGTTACTCCAGCGGGGACCGCCACAATGAGCAGTTCTTC	TRBD2	16	TRBV6-5	TRBJ2-1	NA
CAISEGGAITEAFF	TGTGCCATCAGTGAGGGGGGGGCTATCACTGAAGCTTTCTTT	NA	14	TRBV10-3	TRBJ1-1	few
CASSLKAAGGSYEQYF	TGTGCCAGCAGCTTAAAAGCGGCAGGTGGTTCCTACGAGCAGTACTTC	NA	16	TRBV5-4	TRBJ2-7	once
CASTPGTGINEQFF	TGTGCCAGCACCCCCGGGACAGGGATAAATGAGCAGTTCTTC	TRBD1	14	TRBV13	TRBJ2-1	few
CASSVGGSGGSGPYEQYF	TGTGCCAGCAGCGTAGGGGGTAGCGGGGGTTCTGGTCCCTACGAGCAGTACTTC	TRBD2	18	TRBV9	TRBJ2-7	NA
CASSYYASTDTQYF	TGTGCCAGCAGTTACTATGCGAGCACAGATACGCAGTATTTT	NA	14	TRBV6-5	TRBJ2-3	NA
CAISELAGGDNEQFF	TGTGCCATCAGTGAGTTGGCGGGGGGGGACAATGAGCAGTTCTTC	TRBD2	15	TRBV10-3	TRBJ2-1	few
CASSSQPSEPQHF	TGTGCCAGCAGTTCCCAACCCTCGGAGCCCCAGCATTTT	NA	13	TRBV6-5	TRBJ1-5	NA
CASSQAGGRFIDEQFF	TGCGCCAGCAGCCAGGCGGGGGGCCGATTTATCGATGAGCAGTTCTTC	TRBD2	16	TRBV4-1	TRBJ2-1	NA
CASSPGTGGLGPGNTIYF	TGCGCCAGCAGTCCCGGAACCGGGGGATTAGGGCCTGGAAACACCATATATTTT	NA	18	TRBV5-1	TRBJ1-3	NA
CASSYSGGNTEAFF	TGTGCCAGCAGTTACTCCGGGGGGAACACTGAAGCTTTCTTT	NA	14	TRBV6-5	TRBJ1-1	few
CASSTTGPEGDTQYF	TGTGCCAGCAGCACGACGGGTCCCGAGGGAGATACGCAGTATTTT	NA	15	TRBV6-5	TRBJ2-3	few
CASSLGPGTDKNIQYF	TGTGCCAGCAGTTTAGGCCCCGGGACAGACAAAAACATTCAGTACTTC	TRBD1	16	TRBV27	TRBJ2-4	few
CASSDRGRDTGELFF	TGTGCCAGCAGTGACCGAGGGAGGGACACCGGGGAGCTGTTTTTT	TRBD2	15	TRBV6-1	TRBJ2-2	NA